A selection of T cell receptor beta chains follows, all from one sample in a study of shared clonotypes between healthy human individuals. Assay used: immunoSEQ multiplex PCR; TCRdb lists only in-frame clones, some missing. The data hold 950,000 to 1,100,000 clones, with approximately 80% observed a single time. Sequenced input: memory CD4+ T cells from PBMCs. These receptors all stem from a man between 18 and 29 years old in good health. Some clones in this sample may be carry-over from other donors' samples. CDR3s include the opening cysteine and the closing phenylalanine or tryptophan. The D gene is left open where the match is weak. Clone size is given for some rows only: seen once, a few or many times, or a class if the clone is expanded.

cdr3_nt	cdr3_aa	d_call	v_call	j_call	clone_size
TGTGCCAGCAGTTATTTGTCCGGGACAGGGGTCTTC	CASSYLSGTGVF	TRBD1	TRBV5-4	TRBJ2-1	.
TGTGCCAGCAGTCCCGGGACAGGGTTGAACACTGAAGCTTTCTTT	CASSPGTGLNTEAFF	TRBD1	TRBV28	TRBJ1-1	once
TGCGCCAGCAGCTTGGTTCCAGTGAAGACCGGAAACACCATATATTTT	CASSLVPVKTGNTIYF	.	TRBV5-1	TRBJ1-3	.
TGCGCCAGCAGCTTGGTTGCAAATACGCAGTATTTT	CASSLVANTQYF	.	TRBV5-1	TRBJ2-3	.
TGTGCCAGCAGCATCTGGTGGAGGGAAGTTAACTATGGCTACACCTTC	CASSIWWREVNYGYTF	.	TRBV11-1	TRBJ1-2	.
TGTGCCAGTAGGGTCCGGGCCCGCACCGGCGAGCAGTACTTC	CASRVRARTGEQYF	.	TRBV27	TRBJ2-7	.
TGTGCCAGCAGCGTAAGAGGGGGAGCGGAAAGGCGAAGGGGCTACAATGAGCAGTTCTTC	CASSVRGGAERRRGYNEQFF	.	TRBV9	TRBJ2-1	.
TGTGCCAGCAGTGAAGCGGTACTCCTCTACGAGCAGTACTTC	CASSEAVLLYEQYF	.	TRBV6-1	TRBJ2-7	.
TGTGCCAGCAGACCACAGACAGGGTGGTCAGATACGCAGTATTTT	CASRPQTGWSDTQYF	TRBD1	TRBV28	TRBJ2-3	.
TGTGCCAGCAGCTTGGGGTTCGGGACAGGGGGCACGATGTCCTACGAGCAGTACTTC	CASSLGFGTGGTMSYEQYF	TRBD1	TRBV5-6	TRBJ2-7	.
TGTGCCAGCAGCCCCACAGACCAATCGACAGATACGCAGTATTTT	CASSPTDQSTDTQYF	.	TRBV4-2	TRBJ2-3	.
TGTGCCAGCAGCTTAGTTGGAAGGGGCGCCTATGGCTACACCTTC	CASSLVGRGAYGYTF	.	TRBV7-2	TRBJ1-2	.
TGCGCCAGCAGCCACCCCCGGGACGGCTCCAAAGGCACTGAAGCTTTCTTT	CASSHPRDGSKGTEAFF	.	TRBV4-1	TRBJ1-1	.
TGTGCCAGCAGCTTTTCTAGCGGGAACTACGAGCAGTACTTC	CASSFSSGNYEQYF	TRBD2	TRBV7-9	TRBJ2-7	.
TGTGCCAGCAGTCGAGGTACTCTCCTCCTCTCCTACGAGCAGTACTTC	CASSRGTLLLSYEQYF	.	TRBV28	TRBJ2-7	.
TGTGCCAGCAGACAGGGGAGCTCCTACAATGAGCAGTTCTTC	CASRQGSSYNEQFF	TRBD1	TRBV6-5	TRBJ2-1	once
TGTGCCAGCAGTTCCGGGACAGGGGGCCGAAAAACTGAAGCTTTCTTT	CASSSGTGGRKTEAFF	TRBD1	TRBV5-6	TRBJ1-1	.
TGTGCCAGCGGACTAGCGAACACCGGGGAGCTGTTTTTT	CASGLANTGELFF	TRBD2	TRBV2	TRBJ2-2	few
TGCGCCAGCAGCAGCATGACAGCGAACACCGGGGAGCTGTTTTTT	CASSSMTANTGELFF	.	TRBV5-1	TRBJ2-2	.
TGTGCCAGCAGCCGGGAACGGGGCACTGAAGCTTTCTTT	CASSRERGTEAFF	.	TRBV5-8	TRBJ1-1	.
TGTGCCAGCAGCCACCCCACGGGACAGGTTCCGATTACCCGTAAACGTTCTTCGAGGTACGAGCAGTACTTC	CASSHPTGQVPITRKRSSRYEQYF	TRBD1	TRBV4-2	TRBJ2-7	.
TGTGCCAGCAGCCCCGCGGGGCTGACTAGCTCAGATACGCAGTATTTT	CASSPAGLTSSDTQYF	TRBD2	TRBV11-3	TRBJ2-3	.
TGTGCCAGCACCCCTTTAGGAAGTGAGACCCAGTACTTC	CASTPLGSETQYF	.	TRBV27	TRBJ2-5	many
TGCGCCAGCAGCCAATTCGGGACTTCTAGCACAGATACGCAGTATTTT	CASSQFGTSSTDTQYF	.	TRBV4-1	TRBJ2-3	.
TGCGCCAGCTCCCTTGTAGGGGCATCCTACAATGAGCAGTTCTTC	CASSLVGASYNEQFF	.	TRBV5-1	TRBJ2-1	.
TGTGCCAGCAGCTTCCGAGGGAATCAAGAGACCCAGTACTTC	CASSFRGNQETQYF	.	TRBV11-2	TRBJ2-5	many
TGTGCCAGCAGTTTATCCGGAGAGACCCAGTACTTC	CASSLSGETQYF	.	TRBV27	TRBJ2-5	few
TGTGCCAGCAAGACTAGCGGGAGCTCTGGGGCCAACGTCCTGACTTTC	CASKTSGSSGANVLTF	TRBD2	TRBV7-8	TRBJ2-6	once
TGTGCCATCAGTGATACAACTAGCGGGAGGATTAACACCGGGGAGCTGTTTTTT	CAISDTTSGRINTGELFF	TRBD2	TRBV10-3	TRBJ2-2	.
TGTGCCAGTTCCCGGCCGGGACAGGGATCCTACGAGCAGTACTTC	CASSRPGQGSYEQYF	TRBD1	TRBV19	TRBJ2-7	few
TGTGCCATCAGTGGCCCCTGGCAGCGTAATGGAAACACCATATATTTT	CAISGPWQRNGNTIYF	.	TRBV10-3	TRBJ1-3	.
TGTGCCAGCAGCAAACCGGGACTAGGCTCCTACAATGAGCAGTTCTTC	CASSKPGLGSYNEQFF	TRBD2	TRBV5-4	TRBJ2-1	.
TGTGCCAGCAGCTTCGTCCTAGGGGGTTCCAATGAGCAGTTCTTC	CASSFVLGGSNEQFF	.	TRBV7-9	TRBJ2-1	.
TGCGCCAGCCGGAGGGGGCGCGGGTACGAGCAGTACTTC	CASRRGRGYEQYF	.	TRBV5-1	TRBJ2-7	.
TGTGCCAGCTCACCACCGGGACTAATGGATACGCAGTATTTT	CASSPPGLMDTQYF	TRBD2	TRBV18	TRBJ2-3	.
TGTGCCAGCAGCTGGGCCGGGACGCTGGCAGGGATCACTGAAGCTTTCTTT	CASSWAGTLAGITEAFF	.	TRBV7-9	TRBJ1-1	.
TGTGCCAGCAGGAGGGGGGAGGGCCAGGTTTACGAGCAGTACTTC	CASRRGEGQVYEQYF	.	TRBV11-2	TRBJ2-7	.